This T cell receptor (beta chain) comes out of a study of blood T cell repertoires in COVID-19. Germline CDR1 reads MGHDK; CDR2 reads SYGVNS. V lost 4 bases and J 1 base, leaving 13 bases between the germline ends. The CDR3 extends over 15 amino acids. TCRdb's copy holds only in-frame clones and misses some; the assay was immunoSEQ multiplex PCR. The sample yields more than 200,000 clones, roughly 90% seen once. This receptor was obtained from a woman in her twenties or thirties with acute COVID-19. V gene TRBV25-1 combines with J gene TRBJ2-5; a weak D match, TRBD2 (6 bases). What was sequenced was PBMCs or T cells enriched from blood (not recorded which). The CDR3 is CASSAGTPGQETQYF. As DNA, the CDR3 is TGTGCCAGCAGTGCCGGGACTCCCGGCCAAGAGACCCAGTACTTC.